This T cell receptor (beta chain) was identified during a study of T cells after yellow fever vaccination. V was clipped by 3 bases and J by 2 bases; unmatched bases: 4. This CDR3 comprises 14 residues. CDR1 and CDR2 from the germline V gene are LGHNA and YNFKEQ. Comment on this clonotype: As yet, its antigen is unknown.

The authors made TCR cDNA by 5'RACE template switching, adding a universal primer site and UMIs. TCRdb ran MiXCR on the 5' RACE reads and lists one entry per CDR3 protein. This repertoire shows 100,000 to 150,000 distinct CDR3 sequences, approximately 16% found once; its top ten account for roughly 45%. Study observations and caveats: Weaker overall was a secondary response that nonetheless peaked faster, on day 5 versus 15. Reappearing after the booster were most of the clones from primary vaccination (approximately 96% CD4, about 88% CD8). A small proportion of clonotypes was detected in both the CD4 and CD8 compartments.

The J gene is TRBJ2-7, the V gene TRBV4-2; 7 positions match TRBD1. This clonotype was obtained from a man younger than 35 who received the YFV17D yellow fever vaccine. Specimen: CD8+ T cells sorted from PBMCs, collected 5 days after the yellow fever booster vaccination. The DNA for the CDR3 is TGTGCCAGCAGCCAGGGACAGTTTCCCTACGAGCAGTACTTC. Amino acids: CASSQGQFPYEQYF.